The 30 T cell receptor beta chains listed next were all sequenced from one sample in a study of T cell responses to AZD1222 COVID-19 vaccine. Profiling relied on immunoSEQ multiplex PCR, and the TCRdb table lists in-frame clones only, not all of them. This table holds around 110,000 clones, approximately 86% found once. The material was peripheral blood, obtained on day 0 of AZD1222 vaccination. These receptors were collected from an adult in good health.

The rearrangement links TRBV5-1 to TRBJ1-2, with D perhaps TRBD1 (5 bases). Trimming took 2 bases from V and 0 from J, leaving 8 bases between them. The CDR3 spans 14 residues. CDR1 is SGHRS, CDR2 YFSETQ, per germline. The CDR3 region is CASSLLTANYGYTF. The CDR3 DNA reads TGCGCCAGCAGCTTACTGACAGCTAACTATGGCTACACCTTC.

This clone was counted a single time. V gene TRBV28 combines with J gene TRBJ1-1; D is undetermined. The CDR3 consists of 14 residues. Germline CDR1 reads MDHEN; CDR2 reads SYDVKM. Trimming took off 10 bases at V and 4 bases at J, with 19 bases between the two ends. The CDR3 DNA reads as TGTGCCACGCGCTCGGGTCTCTGGGGCACTGAAGCTTTCTTT. Its protein product is CATRSGLWGTEAFF.

The V and J genes are TRBV19 and TRBJ2-7, with a weak D call TRBD1 (6 bases). The V end lost 4 bases, the J end lost 6 bases, and 19 bases lay between the germline ends. This CDR3 contains 15 residues. Germline V CDR1 and CDR2: LNHDA, SQIVND (reference sequence). The DNA for the CDR3 is TGTGCCAGTAGTAGGAAGGGACATAGCGAGCTCGAGCAGTACTTC. Amino acid sequence: CASSRKGHSELEQYF.

This chain connects TRBV5-1 to TRBJ2-1, with 13 positions matching TRBD2. The germline V gene encodes CDR1 SGHRS and CDR2 YFSETQ. This CDR3 has 13 residues. After removal of 3 bases from V and 14 bases from J, the junction contained 5 bases not matched to a gene. CDR3: CASSSGTSGVEFF. DNA of the CDR3: TGCGCCAGCAGCTCCGGGACTAGCGGGGTGGAGTTCTTC.

The rearrangement uses TRBV19 and TRBJ1-1; 11 positions match TRBD1. V shed 5 bases and J 2 bases; nucleotides not matched to a gene: 1. The CDR3 sequence is 14 residues long. Germline V gene sequence: CDR1 LNHDA, CDR2 SQIVND (reference sequence). CDR3 nucleotides: TGTGCCAGTAGTTGGACAGGGGGCAACACTGAAGCTTTCTTT. Protein product: CASSWTGGNTEAFF.

The chain uses TRBV12-5 and TRBJ1-5, with 9 nucleotides matching TRBD1. The CDR3 has 16 amino acids. J lost 0 bases, V lost 7 bases, and 7 bases had no gene match. Germline V gives CDR1 LGHNT, CDR2 FRNRAP. For the CDR3, the DNA is TGTGCTAGTGCCGCCGGACAGGGGTATAGCAATCAGCCCCAGCATTTT. As protein: CASAAGQGYSNQPQHF.

The chain joins TRBV5-4 to TRBJ1-6, with 8 bases aligning to TRBD1. The ends lost 4 bases at V and 14 bases at J; junction bases unmatched: 11. This CDR3 has 14 residues. The germline gives CDR1 SGHNT, CDR2 YYREEE (reference sequence). CDR3 nucleotides: TGTGCCAGCAGCCGCGGACAGGGTAGGGGTTCCCTCCACTTT. It is translated as CASSRGQGRGSLHF.

The genes are TRBV6-1 and TRBJ2-7, with D maybe TRBD1 (5 bases). Germline V gene sequence: CDR1 MNHNS, CDR2 SASEGT. CDR3 size: 13 residues. Trimming stripped 1 base from V and 2 bases from J, with 6 bases between. CDR3 in DNA: TGTGCCAGCAGTGAAGAGGGGACCTACGAGCAGTACTTC. It encodes CASSEEGTYEQYF.

V usage is TRBV28 and J usage is TRBJ2-7; D is uncertain. In germline, CDR1 is MDHEN, CDR2 SYDVKM. The length of the CDR3 is 12 residues. Trimming took off 7 bases at V and 0 bases at J, with 7 bases between the two ends. CDR3 protein: CASTASSYEQYF. The CDR3 coding sequence is TGTGCCAGCACGGCGTCCTCCTACGAGCAGTACTTC.

This rearrangement joins TRBV2 to TRBJ1-6, with D possibly matching TRBD1 (5 bases). This CDR3 has 13 amino acids. Germline CDR1 is SNHLY and CDR2 is FYNNEI. The germline V and J ends were trimmed by 11 bases and 5 bases, with 13 bases remaining between them. The CDR3 region has the DNA TGTGCCTCCGGGCTGGACAATAATTCACCCCTCCACTTT. Its translation: CASGLDNNSPLHF.

The chain combines TRBV18 with TRBJ2-6, with 8 positions matching TRBD1. The germline V gene encodes CDR1 KGHSH and CDR2 LQKENI. The CDR3 extends over 20 amino acids. V dropped 1 base and J dropped 1; count of bases not matched to a gene: 12. For the CDR3, the DNA is TGTGCCAGCTCACCACGAATAGAGGGACAGGTCAAGTCTGGGGCCAACGTCCTGACTTTC. Amino acid sequence: CASSPRIEGQVKSGANVLTF.

This clone was seen more than once but under ten times. The chain uses TRBV28 and TRBJ2-7; TRBD1 matches 8 bases. V lost 5 bases to trimming and J lost 1 base; unmatched junction nucleotides: 16. Germline CDR1 is MDHEN and CDR2 is SYDVKM. CDR3 length: 18 residues. CDR3 sequence reads: CASSPNVPRTGISYEQYF. The CDR3 region has the DNA TGTGCCAGCAGTCCAAACGTTCCAAGGACAGGGATTTCCTACGAGCAGTACTTC.

This clone occurred once. The chain is built from TRBV6-1 and TRBJ1-5; D unresolved. The germline V gene encodes CDR1 MNHNS and CDR2 SASEGT. The V and J ends lost 0 bases and 0 bases respectively, with 6 bases between them. This CDR3 region has 15 residues. DNA of the CDR3: TGTGCCAGCAGTGAAGCAGCCATTAGCAATCAGCCCCAGCATTTT. Its protein is CASSEAAISNQPQHF.

The chain couples TRBV4-2 to TRBJ2-7, with 9 nucleotides matching TRBD2. The CDR3 contains 16 residues. From germline, CDR1 is LGHNA and CDR2 YNFKEQ. V dropped 1 base and J dropped 0; count of bases not matched to a gene: 4. CDR3 nucleotide sequence: TGTGCCAGCAGCCAAGCCGGGACTAGCTCCTCCTACGAGCAGTACTTC. Residues: CASSQAGTSSSYEQYF.

The V and J genes are TRBV4-3 and TRBJ1-2, with D possibly matching TRBD1 (5 bases). This CDR3 spans 14 amino acids. V lost 1 base to trimming and J lost 6 bases, with 12 bases between them. Germline CDR1 LGHNA, CDR2 YSLEER. The CDR3 DNA is TGCGCCAGCAGCCAAGTCGCAGGGTTTGATGGCTACACCTTC. Amino acid sequence: CASSQVAGFDGYTF.

This chain uses TRBV7-9 with TRBJ2-5; TRBD2 agrees at 11 bases. Trimming at V came to 5 bases and at J to 4 bases, leaving 6 bases not matched to a gene. CDR3 length: 15 amino acids. Germline V gene sequence: CDR1 SEHNR, CDR2 FQNEAQ (reference sequence). CDR3 coding DNA: TGTGCCAGCAGCGCCCCTCTAGCGGGGGGAGAGACCCAGTACTTC. Its translation: CASSAPLAGGETQYF.

J is TRBJ2-3 and V is TRBV9, with D possibly matching TRBD2 (6 bases). The V gene's germline CDR1 is SGDLS and CDR2 YYNGEE. This CDR3 has 16 amino acids. V lost 0 bases, J lost 3 bases, and 14 bases lay in between. Written as DNA, the CDR3 is TGTGCCAGCAGCGTAGGGTACAGCGGGCGGACAGATACGCAGTATTTT. Protein: CASSVGYSGRTDTQYF.

V is TRBV2 and J is TRBJ2-3; maybe TRBD2 (7 bases). The CDR3 spans 14 residues. V lost 8 bases to trimming and J lost 2 bases, with 14 bases between them. Germline CDR1 is SNHLY and CDR2 is FYNNEI. The DNA of the CDR3 is TGTGCCAGCTCTAGGGGGGGAGACACAGATACGCAGTATTTT. This gives the protein CASSRGGDTDTQYF. The variable domain in full, with the rest retrieved from reference TRBV2 and TRBJ2-3, is EPEVTQTPSHQVTQMGQEVILRCVPISNHLYFYWYRQILGQKVEFLVSFYNNEISEKSEIFDDQFSVERPDGSNFTLKIRSTKLEDSAMYFCASSRGGDTDTQYFGPGTRLTVL.

With regard to this clone: Distinct nucleotide sequences in the sample also encode this CDR3. The chain is built from TRBV28 and TRBJ1-2; a weak D match, TRBD1 (5 bases). Germline CDR1 reads MDHEN; CDR2 reads SYDVKM. Trimming removed 2 bases at V and 8 bases at J, with 6 bases between. The CDR3 loop spans 11 amino acids. The CDR3 region is CASSLGAGYTF. In DNA, the CDR3 is TGTGCCAGCAGTTTAGGGGCGGGCTACACCTTC.

This sequence joins TRBV6-5 and TRBJ1-1, with D perhaps TRBD1 (6 bases). The ends were cut back, 5 bases at V and 10 bases at J, with 17 bases in the middle. The germline V gene has CDR1 MNHEY and CDR2 SVGAGI. The CDR3 is 13 residues long. In nucleotides, the CDR3 is TGTGCCAGCAGTCGGAGCGGGGGCCCAGGAGCTTTCTTT. Residues: CASSRSGGPGAFF.

V is TRBV19 and J is TRBJ2-2; D might be TRBD1 (5 bases). V was pared by 3 bases and J by 1 base, with 6 bases between. The CDR3 consists of 14 residues. The V gene's germline CDR1 is LNHDA and CDR2 SQIVND (reference sequence). The CDR3 sequence is CASSITGNTGELFF. CDR3 DNA: TGTGCCAGTAGTATTACAGGGAACACCGGGGAGCTGTTTTTT.

This rearrangement joins TRBV15 to TRBJ1-4, with unresolved D. Germline V gene data show CDR1 as LNHNV and CDR2 as YYDKDF (reference sequence). V was clipped by 6 bases and J by 8 bases, with 10 bases between them. CDR3 length: 12 residues. The CDR3 loop reads CATRGPEEKLFF. In nucleotides, the CDR3 is TGTGCCACCAGAGGGCCTGAGGAAAAACTGTTTTTT.

The J gene is TRBJ1-3, the V gene TRBV12-2; the D segment call TRBD1 is taken from the table without a DNA check. TRBV12-2 is shown as a pseudogene. This CDR3 region has 15 residues. DNA of the CDR3: TGTGCAAGTCGAGGGATTCCGACAGGGGTAAACACCATATATTTT. Protein product: CASRGIPTGVNTIYF.

V is TRBV4-3 and J is TRBJ1-5; a weak D match, TRBD1 (6 bases). CDR1 and CDR2 (germline): LGHNA, YSLEER. This CDR3 is built from 16 residues. V lost 0 bases and J 3 bases, leaving 12 bases between the germline ends. The CDR3 is CASSQDAGAVNQPQHF. CDR3 sequence (DNA): TGCGCCAGCAGCCAAGATGCGGGGGCGGTCAATCAGCCCCAGCATTTT.

V gene TRBV4-1 combines with J gene TRBJ2-1; 14 nucleotides agree with TRBD2. Germline CDR1 and CDR2: MGHRA and YSYEKL. V dropped 3 bases and J dropped 6; count of bases not matched to a gene: 1. This CDR3 is built from 15 residues. CDR3 DNA: TGCGCCAGCAGCCAGGGACTAGCGGGAGCCAATGAGCAGTTCTTC. It specifies CASSQGLAGANEQFF.

The rearrangement links TRBV4-2 to TRBJ1-4; a possible D gene is TRBD1 (5 bases). Trimming stripped 7 bases from V and 8 bases from J, with 23 bases between. The germline V gene encodes CDR1 LGHNA and CDR2 YNFKEQ. The CDR3 has 16 residues. The CDR3 sequence: CASKHLNRNLGEKLFF. The DNA for the CDR3 is TGTGCCAGCAAACACCTAAACAGGAACTTAGGAGAAAAACTGTTTTTT.

The chain combines TRBV30 with TRBJ1-1; D may be TRBD1 (5 bases). V was shortened by 2 bases and J by 1 base, with 8 bases between the two germline ends. Germline lookup yields CDR1 GTSNPN and CDR2 SVGIG (reference sequence). This CDR3 contains 13 residues. The CDR3 loop reads CAWSSGSNTEAFF. Written as DNA, the CDR3 is TGTGCCTGGAGTTCAGGGTCGAACACTGAAGCTTTCTTT.

This sequence joins TRBV12-5 and TRBJ2-1; the D is unclear. Trimming removed 0 bases from V and 7 bases from J, with 19 bases in between. The CDR3 is 17 residues long. CDR1 and CDR2 (germline): LGHNT, FRNRAP. CDR3 in DNA: TGTGCTAGTGGTTTGGTAGAAAAGACCCATGAGAGGAATGAGCAGTTCTTC. It codes for CASGLVEKTHERNEQFF.

The chain joins TRBV7-2 to TRBJ2-6; D uncertain. This CDR3 is built from 16 residues. The V end was cut by 1 base, the J end by 3 bases, with 10 bases between. The germline gives CDR1 SGHTA, CDR2 FQGNSA. CDR3 sequence: CASSLVTVGGANVLTF. The CDR3 bases are TGTGCCAGCAGCTTAGTCACAGTAGGTGGGGCCAACGTCCTGACTTTC. The full variable domain, in which reference TRBV7-2 and TRBJ2-6 provide the parts outside the CDR3, is GAGVSQSPSNKVTEKGKDVELRCDPISGHTALYWYRQSLGQGLEFLIYFQGNSAPDKSGLPSDRFSAERTGGSVSTLTIQRTQQEDSAVYLCASSLVTVGGANVLTFGAGSRLTVL.

The chain couples TRBV6-5 to TRBJ2-7; perhaps TRBD1 as D (6 bases). V was shortened by 0 bases and J by 5 bases, with 11 bases between the two germline ends. CDR3 length: 14 residues. Germline CDR1 MNHEY, CDR2 SVGAGI. CDR3 sequence: CASSYSNRANEQYF. The CDR3 DNA sequence: TGTGCCAGCAGTTACTCCAACAGGGCCAACGAGCAGTACTTC.